This T cell receptor beta chain was sequenced in a study of cytomegalovirus exposure and HLA in healthy donors. Broader study findings: Analyses of presence and absence presupposed an approximately uniform sequencing depth across donors.

The ends lost 5 bases at V and 6 bases at J; junction bases unmatched: 7. CDR3 length equals 13 residues. Per the germline V gene, CDR1 is SGHAT and CDR2 is FQDESV (reference sequence). PCR was performed using 60 Vbeta and 13 Jbeta primers. The repertoire was sequenced with immunoSEQ multiplex PCR; TCRdb's copy has only in-frame clones and lacks some. The sample holds around 170,000 clones, roughly 80% seen once. Regarding this clone: Its antigen is as yet unknown.

This sequence was found in a young woman in good health and CMV-seronegative. Source material: PBMCs. The rearrangement links TRBV11-1 to TRBJ2-7; 7 nucleotides line up with TRBD2. In DNA form, the CDR3 reads TGTGCCAGCAGCCTCCGGACTAGTTCCGAGCAGTACTTC. Protein product: CASSLRTSSEQYF.